This is a list of T cell receptor beta chains from one sample in a study of cytomegalovirus exposure and HLA in healthy donors. Assay: immunoSEQ multiplex PCR; the TCRdb copy retains only in-frame clones and omits some. The sample lists some 270,000 clones; 80% to 95% were seen once. The specimen was PBMCs. These receptors all stem from a girl aged 2 to 9 in good health and CMV-seronegative. CDR3s include the opening cysteine and the closing phenylalanine or tryptophan. Fields, in order: CDR3 protein, CDR3 DNA, clone size, V gene, J gene, D gene. The D gene is left open where the match is weak. For some rows the clone size is stated as once, few or many, or as a class when expanded; others skip it.

CASSIDSPSNTEAFF	TGTGCCAGTAGTATAGATAGCCCGTCGAACACTGAAGCTTTCTTT	NA	TRBV19	TRBJ1-1	NA
CASSTTGGTEAFF	TGTGCCAGCAGCACGACAGGGGGAACTGAAGCTTTCTTT	NA	TRBV13	TRBJ1-1	TRBD1
CASSVRHYGYTF	TGTGCCAGCAGTGTACGACATTATGGCTACACCTTC	NA	TRBV28	TRBJ1-2	NA
CASKSGGGQETQYF	TGCGCCAGCAAGAGCGGGGGAGGACAAGAGACCCAGTACTTC	few	TRBV5-1	TRBJ2-5	TRBD2
CASSFTSGRVDEQFF	TGTGCCAGCAGTTTCACTAGCGGGAGGGTAGATGAGCAGTTCTTC	NA	TRBV27	TRBJ2-1	TRBD2
CASSPYREGSPLHF	TGTGCCAGCAGTCCTTACAGGGAGGGTTCACCCCTCCACTTT	once	TRBV6-6	TRBJ1-6	NA
CAWSAWTGMNTEAFF	TGTGCCTGGAGTGCCTGGACAGGGATGAACACTGAAGCTTTCTTT	once	TRBV30	TRBJ1-1	TRBD1
CASSALGAPEKLFF	TGTGCCAGCAGTGCTCTTGGGGCGCCCGAAAAACTGTTTTTT	NA	TRBV2	TRBJ1-4	NA
CASSLTGNHEKLFF	TGTGCCAGCAGTTTGACAGGGAACCACGAAAAACTGTTTTTT	NA	TRBV28	TRBJ1-4	TRBD1
CASSGGVYEQYF	TGTGCCAGCAGTGGCGGGGTCTACGAGCAGTACTTC	NA	TRBV5-6	TRBJ2-7	NA
CASMGLSNQPQHF	TGTGCCAGTATGGGCCTAAGCAATCAGCCCCAGCATTTT	NA	TRBV19	TRBJ1-5	NA
CASSLKQGNAYGYTF	TGTGCCAGCAGCTTAAAGCAGGGGAACGCCTATGGCTACACCTTC	NA	TRBV13	TRBJ1-2	NA
CASGLATGVTEAFF	TGTGCTAGTGGTTTGGCGACAGGGGTTACTGAAGCTTTCTTT	NA	TRBV12-5	TRBJ1-1	TRBD1
CASSSGGRQPQHF	TGTGCCAGCAGCTCAGGGGGACGGCAGCCCCAGCATTTT	NA	TRBV5-6	TRBJ1-5	TRBD1
CASSRGLAGESEQYF	TGTGCCAGCAGTCGGGGACTAGCGGGGGAGAGCGAGCAGTACTTC	NA	TRBV6-5	TRBJ2-7	TRBD2
CASSSAGTQYF	TGTGCCAGCAGCTCAGCGGGGACCCAGTACTTC	NA	TRBV27	TRBJ2-5	NA
CASSETSANQPQHF	TGTGCCAGCAGTGAAACAAGTGCAAATCAGCCCCAGCATTTT	few	TRBV6-1	TRBJ1-5	NA
CASSYSGVETQYF	TGTGCCAGCAGTTACTCAGGGGTCGAGACCCAGTACTTC	NA	TRBV6-5	TRBJ2-5	NA
CSVEKQGYEQYF	TGCAGCGTCGAAAAACAGGGCTACGAGCAGTACTTC	NA	TRBV29-1	TRBJ2-7	NA
CASSLGGGAYEQYF	TGTGCCAGCAGCTTAGGAGGGGGTGCCTACGAGCAGTACTTC	NA	TRBV7-9	TRBJ2-7	NA
CASSDSQGGDYGYTF	TGTGCCAGCAGTGACTCACAAGGGGGCGACTATGGCTACACCTTC	once	TRBV6-4	TRBJ1-2	TRBD1
CASSLPGQSSGNTIYF	TGTGCCAGCTCACTTCCGGGACAAAGCTCTGGAAACACCATATATTTT	NA	TRBV18	TRBJ1-3	NA
CASNTEGYEQYF	TGTGCCAGCAATACAGAAGGCTACGAGCAGTACTTC	NA	TRBV14	TRBJ2-7	NA
CASSPDSSYGYTF	TGCGCCAGCAGCCCGGACAGCTCCTATGGCTACACCTTC	NA	TRBV5-1	TRBJ1-2	NA
CASSLGAAMNTEAFF	TGTGCCAGCAGCTTGGGAGCAGCTATGAACACTGAAGCTTTCTTT	NA	TRBV7-2	TRBJ1-1	NA
CASSMRTANTEAFF	TGTGCCAGCAGCATGAGGACTGCGAACACTGAAGCTTTCTTT	NA	TRBV7-2	TRBJ1-1	NA
CASSLRGGGTEAFF	TGTGCCAGCAGCTTAAGAGGGGGGGGCACTGAAGCTTTCTTT	NA	TRBV7-3	TRBJ1-1	NA
CASRTGLAANNEQFF	TGTGCCAGCAGAACGGGACTAGCGGCGAACAATGAGCAGTTCTTC	NA	TRBV5-4	TRBJ2-1	TRBD2
CASRPGTSGPNTGELFF	TGTGCCAGCAGACCCGGGACTAGCGGGCCGAACACCGGGGAGCTGTTTTTT	NA	TRBV14	TRBJ2-2	TRBD2
CASRQGLAGSNEQFF	TGTGCCAGCAGACAAGGACTAGCGGGGAGCAATGAGCAGTTCTTC	NA	TRBV6-5	TRBJ2-1	TRBD2
CASSLGGQGSNEQFF	TGTGCCAGCAGCTTGGGGGGACAGGGTAGCAATGAGCAGTTCTTC	once	TRBV5-4	TRBJ2-1	TRBD1
CASRASGGAGTQYF	TGTGCCAGCAGGGCTAGCGGGGGGGCGGGTACGCAGTATTTT	NA	TRBV6-1	TRBJ2-3	TRBD2
CASSLGGKEAFF	TGTGCCAGCAGCTTAGGCGGTAAAGAAGCTTTCTTT	NA	TRBV11-3	TRBJ1-1	NA
CASGLNHRGDTEAFF	TGTGCTAGTGGGCTAAATCACAGGGGGGACACTGAAGCTTTCTTT	NA	TRBV12-5	TRBJ1-1	TRBD1
CASRGPGGMGRHEQFF	TGTGCCAGCAGGGGCCCTGGTGGGATGGGGCGTCATGAGCAGTTCTTC	NA	TRBV2	TRBJ2-1	NA
CATSSQPLAGETQYF	TGTGCCACCAGCTCCCAACCCCTAGCGGGGGAGACCCAGTACTTC	once	TRBV15	TRBJ2-5	TRBD2
CASSFGTGPTDTQYF	TGTGCCAGCAGTTTCGGGACAGGGCCCACAGATACGCAGTATTTT	once	TRBV7-6	TRBJ2-3	TRBD1
CSAIKPENEAFF	TGCAGCGCAATAAAACCCGAGAATGAAGCTTTCTTT	NA	TRBV29-1	TRBJ1-1	NA
CASSPVAGGAGEQYF	TGTGCCAGCTCACCGGTGGCGGGAGGTGCCGGCGAGCAGTACTTC	NA	TRBV18	TRBJ2-7	TRBD2
CASSRVQGAVYEQYF	TGTGCCAGCAGCCGGGTACAGGGGGCTGTATACGAGCAGTACTTC	NA	TRBV7-2	TRBJ2-7	TRBD1
CASSRLAGGFYNEQFF	TGTGCCAGCAGCCGACTAGCGGGAGGATTCTACAATGAGCAGTTCTTC	NA	TRBV27	TRBJ2-1	TRBD2
CASSPTGASNQPQHF	TGTGCCAGCAGCCCCACAGGGGCTAGCAATCAGCCCCAGCATTTT	NA	TRBV9	TRBJ1-5	TRBD1
CASSEVQGRSEAFF	TGCGCCAGCAGTGAAGTGCAGGGCCGGTCAGAAGCTTTCTTT	NA	TRBV10-2	TRBJ1-1	NA
CASSQGAHYEQYF	TGTGCCAGCAGCCAAGGGGCACACTACGAGCAGTACTTC	NA	TRBV14	TRBJ2-7	NA
CASSPMVGTGEQFF	TGTGCCAGCTCACCGATGGTGGGTACGGGTGAGCAGTTCTTC	few	TRBV18	TRBJ2-1	NA
CRGGVEGYTF	TGCAGGGGAGGGGTGGAGGGCTACACCTTC	NA	TRBV20-1	TRBJ1-2	NA
CASAGYYEQYF	TGTGCCAGCGCGGGCTACTACGAGCAGTACTTC	NA	TRBV6-1	TRBJ2-7	NA
CASSPGDSTQPQHF	TGTGCCAGCAGTCCCGGGGACAGTACTCAGCCCCAGCATTTT	NA	TRBV27	TRBJ1-5	TRBD1